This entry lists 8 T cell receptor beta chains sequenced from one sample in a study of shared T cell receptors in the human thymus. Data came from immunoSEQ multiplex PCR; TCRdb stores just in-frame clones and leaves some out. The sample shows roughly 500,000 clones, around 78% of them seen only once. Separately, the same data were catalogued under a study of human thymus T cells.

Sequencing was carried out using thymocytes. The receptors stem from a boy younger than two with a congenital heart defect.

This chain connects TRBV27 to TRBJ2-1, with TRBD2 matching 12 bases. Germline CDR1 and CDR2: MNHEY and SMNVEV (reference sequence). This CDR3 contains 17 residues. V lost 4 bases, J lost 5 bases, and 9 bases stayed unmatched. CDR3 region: CASSCRLAGVEDNEQFF. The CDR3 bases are TGTGCCAGCAGTTGTCGACTAGCGGGAGTCGAGGACAATGAGCAGTTCTTC.

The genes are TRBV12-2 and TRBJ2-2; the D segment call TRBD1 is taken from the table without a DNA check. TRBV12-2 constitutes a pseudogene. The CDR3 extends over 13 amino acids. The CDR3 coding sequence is TGTGCAAGTCGCTTAATTCAGGGAGGGGAGCTGTTTTTT. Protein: CASRLIQGGELFF.

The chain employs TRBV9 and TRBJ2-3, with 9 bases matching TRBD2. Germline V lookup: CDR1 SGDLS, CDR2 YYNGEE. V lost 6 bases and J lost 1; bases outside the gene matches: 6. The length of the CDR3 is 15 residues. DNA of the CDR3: TGTGCCAGCAACGGCAAGCGGGAGGGCACAGATACGCAGTATTTT. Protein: CASNGKREGTDTQYF. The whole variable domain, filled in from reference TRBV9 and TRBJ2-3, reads DSGVTQTPKHLITATGQRVTLRCSPRSGDLSVYWYQQSLDQGLQFLIQYYNGEERAKGNILERFSAQQFPDLHSELNLSSLELGDSALYFCASNGKREGTDTQYFGPGTRLTVL.

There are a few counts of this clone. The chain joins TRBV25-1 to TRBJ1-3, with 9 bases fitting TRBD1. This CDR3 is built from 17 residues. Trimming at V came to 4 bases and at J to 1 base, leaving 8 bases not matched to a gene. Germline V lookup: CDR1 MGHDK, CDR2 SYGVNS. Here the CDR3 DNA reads TGTGCCAGCAGTGGTCCCGGGACAGGGTCGTCTGGAAACACCATATATTTT. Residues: CASSGPGTGSSGNTIYF.

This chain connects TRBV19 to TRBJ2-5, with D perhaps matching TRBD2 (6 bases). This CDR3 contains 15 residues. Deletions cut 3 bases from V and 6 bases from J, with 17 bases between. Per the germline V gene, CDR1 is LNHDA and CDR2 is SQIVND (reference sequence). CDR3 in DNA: TGTGCCAGTAGTATGGGGCGGCGGGATTTTCAGACCCAGTACTTC. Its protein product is CASSMGRRDFQTQYF.

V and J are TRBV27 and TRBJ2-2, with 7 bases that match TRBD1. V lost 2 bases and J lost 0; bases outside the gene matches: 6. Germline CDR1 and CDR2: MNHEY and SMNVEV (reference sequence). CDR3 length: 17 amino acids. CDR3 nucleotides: TGTGCCAGCAGTTTACCCACCGGACAGGCGAACACCGGGGAGCTGTTTTTT. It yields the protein CASSLPTGQANTGELFF.

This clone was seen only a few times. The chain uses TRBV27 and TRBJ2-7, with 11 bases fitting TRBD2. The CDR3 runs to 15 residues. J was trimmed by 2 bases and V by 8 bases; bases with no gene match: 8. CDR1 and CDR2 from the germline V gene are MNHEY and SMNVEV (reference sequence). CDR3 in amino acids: CASGSGTSGTYEQYF. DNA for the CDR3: TGTGCCAGCGGGTCCGGGACTAGCGGTACCTACGAGCAGTACTTC.

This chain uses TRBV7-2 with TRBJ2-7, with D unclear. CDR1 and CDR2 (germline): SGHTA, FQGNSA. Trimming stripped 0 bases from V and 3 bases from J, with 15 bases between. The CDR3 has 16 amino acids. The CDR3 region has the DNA TGTGCCAGCAGCTTAGCGCACAGCCCGCAAGTCTACGAGCAGTACTTC. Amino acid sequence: CASSLAHSPQVYEQYF.